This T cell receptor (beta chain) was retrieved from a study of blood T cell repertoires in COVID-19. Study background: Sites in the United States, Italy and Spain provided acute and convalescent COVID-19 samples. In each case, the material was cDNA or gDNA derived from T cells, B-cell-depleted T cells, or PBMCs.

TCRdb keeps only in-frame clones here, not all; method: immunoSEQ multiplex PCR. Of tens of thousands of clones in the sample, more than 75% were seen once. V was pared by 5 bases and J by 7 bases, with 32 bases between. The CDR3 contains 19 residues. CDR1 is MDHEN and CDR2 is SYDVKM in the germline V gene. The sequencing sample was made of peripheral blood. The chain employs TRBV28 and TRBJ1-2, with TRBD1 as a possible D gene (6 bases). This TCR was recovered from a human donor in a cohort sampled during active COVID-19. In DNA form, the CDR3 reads TGTGCCAGCAGTCCACTTATACCTCGGGTGGGGGCGATAGTAATTGGCTACACCTTC. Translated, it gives CASSPLIPRVGAIVIGYTF.